The T cell receptor beta chain under discussion was sequenced for a study of cytomegalovirus exposure and HLA in healthy donors. The PCR had 60 Vbeta and 13 Jbeta primers. The assay was immunoSEQ multiplex PCR, and TCRdb's table has in-frame clones only and misses some. The sample includes 150,000 or so clones, under 85% of them seen just once. Germline loops: CDR1 SEHNR, CDR2 FQNEAQ (reference sequence). The CDR3 is made up of 14 amino acids. V shed 4 bases, J shed 6 bases, and the junction held 9 bases outside the gene matches. The sample comprised PBMCs. The clonotype was recovered from a man aged 50 to 59 in good health and CMV-seropositive. V and J are TRBV7-9 and TRBJ2-7; 7 bases align to TRBD1. The DNA of the CDR3 is TGTGCCAGCAGCTCTCACAGGGGTATCAGCGAGCAGTACTTC. As protein: CASSSHRGISEQYF.